This paragraph reports one T cell receptor delta chain. The source of the sample is a study of γδ T cells in repeated Plasmodium falciparum infection. TCRdb redid the clone calls on the multiplex PCR reads with CATT. The sample carries under 50,000 delta-chain clones, approximately 1.5% recorded once. The receptor comes from a pool of human donors (malaria-infected and uninfected, not separated). Material: gamma-delta T cells from blood.

Here the CDR3 reads CALGKPYWGIRVLPIAPPRIF. The DNA for the CDR3 is TGTGCTCTTGGGAAACCGTACTGGGGGATACGCGTCTTACCAATCGCACCCCCTCGGATCTTT. No J gene call was made, and the V gene is TRDV1; TRDD3, the table's D call, was not compared with the DNA. This CDR3 is 21 amino acids long. Germline CDR1 TSWWSYY, CDR2 QGS.